This T cell receptor (beta chain) was found in a study of metastatic and nonmetastatic thyroid tumors. Study context: Where malignant and benign thyroid patients were concerned, repertoires were compared across blood and tumor or nodule tissue.

The sample holds a few counts of this clone. Its target is unknown. This CDR3 region has 12 residues. Germline CDR1 DFQATT, CDR2 SNEGSKA (reference sequence). J gave up 4 bases and V 0 bases, and 0 bases lay outside the gene matches. TCRdb re-called the PCR reads through MiXCR. The table records 2,100 or so clones, around 42% of them present only once. Patients underwent thyroid surgery, and none had received any treatment before it. Overall study results and limits: According to reports, the diversity of TCR beta was significantly higher in malignant thyroid tumors than in benign nodules, and this held in both blood and tumor samples.

The V and J genes are TRBV20-1 and TRBJ2-7; 7 positions match TRBD2. This TCR was sampled from a female donor with papillary thyroid cancer or a benign thyroid nodule (not recorded which). Some clones in this sample may be carry-over from other donors' samples. The sequenced sample consisted of adjacent normal tissue. The DNA of the CDR3 is TGCAGTGCTAGAGAGCGGGAGTACGAGCAGTACTTC. Amino acid sequence: CSAREREYEQYF.